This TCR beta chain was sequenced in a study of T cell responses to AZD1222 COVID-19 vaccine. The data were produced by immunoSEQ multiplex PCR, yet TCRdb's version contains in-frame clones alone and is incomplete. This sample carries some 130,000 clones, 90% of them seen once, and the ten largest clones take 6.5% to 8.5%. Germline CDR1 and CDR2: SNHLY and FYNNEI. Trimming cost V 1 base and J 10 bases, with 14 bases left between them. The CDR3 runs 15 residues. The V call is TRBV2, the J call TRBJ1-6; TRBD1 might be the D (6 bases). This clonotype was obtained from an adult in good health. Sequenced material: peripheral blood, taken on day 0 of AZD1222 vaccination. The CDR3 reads CASSEGQGIWSPLHF. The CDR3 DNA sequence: TGTGCCAGCAGTGAAGGGCAGGGGATTTGGTCACCCCTCCACTTT.